The rows below give T cell receptor beta chains drawn from one sample of a study of technical replicates of blood from a handful of donors. Generated by immunoSEQ multiplex PCR, the TCRdb table keeps only in-frame clones and is missing some. The sample records approximately 51,000 clones, 85% to 95% being singletons. Input material: PBMCs. The origin of the receptors is a human donor in good health. Some clones in this sample may be carry-over from other donors' samples. Each CDR3 is given with its conserved first and last residue. A D gene is named only where the DNA matches it firmly. Rows may omit the clone size; those that give it use once, few, many or a size class.

j_gene	v_gene	abundance	d_gene	CDR3nt	CDR3aa
TRBJ1-1	TRBV5-1	.	TRBD1	TGCGCCAGCAGCTTGGATGGACAGGGATGCACTGAAGCTTTCTTT	CASSLDGQGCTEAFF
TRBJ1-3	TRBV14	.	TRBD1	TGTGCCAGCAGCCGGAAACAGGGGGCAAGTGGAAACACCATATATTTT	CASSRKQGASGNTIYF
TRBJ2-5	TRBV6-5	.	.	TGTGCCAGCCGTCCATGGGGGCGCCAAGAGACCCAGTACTTC	CASRPWGRQETQYF
TRBJ2-2	TRBV29-1	.	TRBD1	TGCAGCGTCGCACGGACAGGGTATGACGGGGAGCTGTTTTTT	CSVARTGYDGELFF
TRBJ1-1	TRBV7-9	.	TRBD1	TGTGCCAGCAGCAGATCACAGGGGACTGAAGCTTTCTTT	CASSRSQGTEAFF
TRBJ1-6	TRBV6-1	.	.	TGTGCCAGCAGTGAGACGGGGTTATATAATTCACCCCTCCACTTT	CASSETGLYNSPLHF
TRBJ2-1	TRBV18	.	TRBD1	TGTGCCAGCTCACTGGACAGGATCGGGCAGATACCGGGTGAGCAGTTCTTC	CASSLDRIGQIPGEQFF
TRBJ2-1	TRBV7-6	.	TRBD2	TGTGCCAGCAGCCTACTAGCGGTGGACAATGAGCAGTTCTTC	CASSLLAVDNEQFF
TRBJ2-7	TRBV30	.	TRBD2	TGTGCCTGGTGCCGACTAGCGGGAGGGCCGAACGAGCAGTACTTC	CAWCRLAGGPNEQYF
TRBJ2-2	TRBV4-2	once	.	TGTGCCAGCAGCGGGACAATGAACACCGGGGAGCTGTTTTTT	CASSGTMNTGELFF
TRBJ2-1	TRBV29-1	.	TRBD2	TGCAGCGTTGATGGCTCCGGACTAGCGGCGTACAATGAGCAGTTCTTC	CSVDGSGLAAYNEQFF
TRBJ2-1	TRBV5-4	.	TRBD1	TGTGCCAGCAGCCTTCAGGGGGCGCGATACAATGAGCAGTTCTTC	CASSLQGARYNEQFF
TRBJ1-6	TRBV4-3	once	TRBD1	TGCGCCAGCTGTCGGGACAGGGGTACCTCACCCCTCCACTTT	CASCRDRGTSPLHF
TRBJ2-3	TRBV9	few	.	TGTGCCAGCAGCGTTTACGGGAGCTCAGATACGCAGTATTTT	CASSVYGSSDTQYF
TRBJ1-3	TRBV30	.	.	TGTGCCTGGACAGTAGCTAACACCATATATTTT	CAWTVANTIYF
TRBJ2-3	TRBV5-4	.	.	TGTGCCAGCAGCCACGGGTCGGCTAGCGAGACGGGGGATACGCAGTATTTT	CASSHGSASETGDTQYF
TRBJ1-2	TRBV12-5	.	.	TGTGCTAGTGGTATAGGACAGAACTATGGCTACACCTTC	CASGIGQNYGYTF
TRBJ1-2	TRBV30	few	.	TGTGCCTGGAGTGTTCCCTTCTATGGCTACACCTTC	CAWSVPFYGYTF
TRBJ2-4	TRBV13	.	.	TGTGCCAGCAGCCCAGGGGGGAACATTCAGTACTTC	CASSPGGNIQYF
TRBJ2-1	TRBV2	.	.	TGTGCCAGCAGTGAAGCAATAGGGGCGTACAATGAGCAGTTCTTC	CASSEAIGAYNEQFF
TRBJ1-1	TRBV4-3	.	TRBD1	TGCGCCAGCAGCCACCTGGGACAGGGGAACACTGAAGCTTTCTTT	CASSHLGQGNTEAFF
TRBJ1-1	TRBV6-5	.	.	TGTGCCAGCAGTTACTCCAGGGGCTCGAACACTGAAGCTTTCTTT	CASSYSRGSNTEAFF
TRBJ2-7	TRBV2	.	.	TGTGCCAGCAGTGCTCGAGGGTCCTACGAGCAGTACTTC	CASSARGSYEQYF
TRBJ2-3	TRBV19	.	.	TGTGCCAGTAGTATATCAGGAATCACAGATACGCAGTATTTT	CASSISGITDTQYF
TRBJ1-6	TRBV4-1	.	TRBD1	TGCGCCAGCAGCCCTAGGGACAGGGATTCACCCCTCCACTTT	CASSPRDRDSPLHF
TRBJ2-3	TRBV6-4	.	TRBD2	TGTGCCAGCAGTGACACGACTAGCGGGAGGGATACGCAGTATTTT	CASSDTTSGRDTQYF
TRBJ2-3	TRBV7-2	.	TRBD2	TGTGCCAGCAGCTTAATGCTACTAGCGGGAGGGAGGGTGGCAGATACGCAGTATTTT	CASSLMLLAGGRVADTQYF
TRBJ2-7	TRBV6-5	.	.	TGTGCCAGCAGGTTCAGGAACGAGCAGTACTTC	CASRFRNEQYF
TRBJ1-3	TRBV25-1	.	.	TGTGCCAGCAGCGGACAGCTAGCAGGAAACACCATATATTTT	CASSGQLAGNTIYF
TRBJ1-2	TRBV6-6	.	TRBD1	TGTGCCAGCAGTTACGTCGACAGGGGGCATGACTACACCTTC	CASSYVDRGHDYTF
TRBJ2-1	TRBV9	.	TRBD2	TGTGCCAGCAGCGCAGCGGGGCGGAGAAATGAGCAGTTCTTC	CASSAAGRRNEQFF
TRBJ1-6	TRBV7-8	.	.	TGTGCCAGCAGCTTAGCTGGTCTGACATCTTCAAGCTCCTATAATTCACCCCTCCACTTT	CASSLAGLTSSSSYNSPLHF
TRBJ2-3	TRBV6-1	.	.	TGTGCCAGCACAAGCGGTTTCCTCACAGATACGCAGTATTTT	CASTSGFLTDTQYF
TRBJ1-2	TRBV2	once	TRBD1	TGTGCCAGCAGCGCGGGACAGACAACGCCTAACTATGGCTACACCTTC	CASSAGQTTPNYGYTF
TRBJ1-6	TRBV7-9	once	TRBD1	TGTGCCAGCGGGCCGGGACAGGGTCTAAATTCACCCCTCCACTTT	CASGPGQGLNSPLHF
TRBJ2-2	TRBV5-6	.	.	TGTGCCGGAGGGTTTCAGAACACCGGGGAGCTGTTTTTT	CAGGFQNTGELFF
TRBJ1-1	TRBV5-1	once	TRBD1	TGCGCCAGCAGCTTACAGGGGAGCGGCACTGAAGCTTTCTTT	CASSLQGSGTEAFF
TRBJ2-1	TRBV4-3	.	.	TGCGCCAGCAGCCAAGGCGAACAGAACAATGAGCAGTTCTTC	CASSQGEQNNEQFF
TRBJ2-3	TRBV19	.	.	TGTGCCAGTAGTACTCCTCGCGGGGCGGGGAGCACAGATACGCAGTATTTT	CASSTPRGAGSTDTQYF
TRBJ1-2	TRBV18	.	TRBD1	TGTGCCAGCTCACGGACAGGGGCCACATATGGCTACACCTTC	CASSRTGATYGYTF
TRBJ1-2	TRBV11-2	.	.	TGTGCCAGCAGCTTAATTGTCACGCGTGGCTACACCTTC	CASSLIVTRGYTF